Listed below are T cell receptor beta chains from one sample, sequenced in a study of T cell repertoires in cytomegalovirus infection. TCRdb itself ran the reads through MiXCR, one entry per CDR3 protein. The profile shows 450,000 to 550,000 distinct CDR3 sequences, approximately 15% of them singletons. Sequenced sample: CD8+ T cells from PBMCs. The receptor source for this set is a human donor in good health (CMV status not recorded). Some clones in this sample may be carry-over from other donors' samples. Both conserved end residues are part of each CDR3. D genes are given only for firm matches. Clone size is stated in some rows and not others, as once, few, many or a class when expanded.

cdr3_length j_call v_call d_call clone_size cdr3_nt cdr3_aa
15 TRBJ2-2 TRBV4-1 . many TGCGCCAGCAGATACAGCGAATCGAACACCGGGGAGCTGTTTTTT CASRYSESNTGELFF
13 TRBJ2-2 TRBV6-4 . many TGTGCCAGCAGTGAGGCGAACACCGGGGAGCTGTTTTTT CASSEANTGELFF
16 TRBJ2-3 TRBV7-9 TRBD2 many TGTGCCAGCAGCCCTTGGACTAGCGGGAGAGAAGATACGCAGTATTTT CASSPWTSGREDTQYF
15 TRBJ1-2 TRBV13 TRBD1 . TGTGCCAGCAGCGCTACGACAGGGGACGACTATGGCTACACCTTC CASSATTGDDYGYTF
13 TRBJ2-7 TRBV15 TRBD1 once TGTGCCACCAGCAGAGACAGGGGGCTTAAGCAGTACTTC CATSRDRGLKQYF
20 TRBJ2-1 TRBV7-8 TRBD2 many TGTGCCAGCAGCTTTTACGAAGGGACTAGCGGGAGGAGAGGGTACAATGAGCAGTTCTTC CASSFYEGTSGRRGYNEQFF
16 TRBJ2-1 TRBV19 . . TGTGCCAGTATCCCCGTTGCCGGGGGCGAGGAAAATGAGCAGTTCTTC CASIPVAGGEENEQFF
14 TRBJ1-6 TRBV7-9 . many TGTGCCAGCAGCTTGGACAGCCAGGGGTCACCCCTCCACTTT CASSLDSQGSPLHF
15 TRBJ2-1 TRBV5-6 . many TGTGCCAGCAGCTTGAGCTTTTCGGGGACAAATGAGCAGTTCTTC CASSLSFSGTNEQFF
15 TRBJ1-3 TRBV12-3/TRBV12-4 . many TGTGCCAGCAGTTTCACGCTGATCTCTGGAAACACCATATATTTT CASSFTLISGNTIYF
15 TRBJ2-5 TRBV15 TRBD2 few TGTGCCACCAGCAGGGCTAGCGGGAGAAAAGAGACCCAGTACTTC CATSRASGRKETQYF
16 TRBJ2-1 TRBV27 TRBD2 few TGTGCCAGCACGGATAGCGGGAGCAGCTCCTACAATGAGCAGTTCTTC CASTDSGSSSYNEQFF
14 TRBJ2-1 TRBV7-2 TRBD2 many TGTGCCAGCAGCTTCGGGACTAGCGGCAATGAGCAGTTCTTC CASSFGTSGNEQFF
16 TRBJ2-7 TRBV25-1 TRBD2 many TGTGCCAGCAGTGAAGGCGTAAGGACTAGCGGACGCGAGCAGTACTTC CASSEGVRTSGREQYF
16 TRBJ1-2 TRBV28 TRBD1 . TGTGCCAGCAGCTACTTACTATCAGGGGGACAAGGGGGCTACACCTTC CASSYLLSGGQGGYTF
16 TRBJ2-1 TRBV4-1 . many TGCGCCAGCAGCCAAGTTTCCGGGTACCGGGGGAATGAGCAGTTCTTC CASSQVSGYRGNEQFF
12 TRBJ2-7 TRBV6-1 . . TGTGCCAGCACGGTTTGGGCCTACGAGCAGTACTTC CASTVWAYEQYF
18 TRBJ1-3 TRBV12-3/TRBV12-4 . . TGTGCCAGCAGTCCCAGCAGGGACACCTTGTACTCTGGAAACACCATATATTTT CASSPSRDTLYSGNTIYF
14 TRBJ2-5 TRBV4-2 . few TGTGCCAGCAGCCAAGATCAGAATCAAGAGACCCAGTACTTC CASSQDQNQETQYF
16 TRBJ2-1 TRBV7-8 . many TGTGCCAGCAGCCAGAGCCCACCAGTACCCTACAATGAGCAGTTCTTC CASSQSPPVPYNEQFF
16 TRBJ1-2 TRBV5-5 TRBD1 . TGTGCCAGCAGCCCGGACAGGGGGCACGGTAACTATGGCTACACCTTC CASSPDRGHGNYGYTF
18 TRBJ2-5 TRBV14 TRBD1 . TGTGCCAGCAGCCAAGATCCAAAGAGGCAGGGGGCTGGGGAGACCCAGTACTTC CASSQDPKRQGAGETQYF
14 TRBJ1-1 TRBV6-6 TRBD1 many TGTGCCAGCAGTCCTGACAGGGGGAGCACTGAAGCTTTCTTT CASSPDRGSTEAFF
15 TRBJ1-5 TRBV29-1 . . TGCAGCGTTGAAATCGGGGGTGGCGGCAATCAGCCCCAGCATTTT CSVEIGGGGNQPQHF
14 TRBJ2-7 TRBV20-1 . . TGCAGTGCTTTCCGGGACAATCTTACCTACGAGCAGTACTTC CSAFRDNLTYEQYF
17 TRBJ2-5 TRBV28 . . TGTGCCAGCAGTTTTGGGCTAGCGCAGTTACTTCAAGAGACCCAGTACTTC CASSFGLAQLLQETQYF
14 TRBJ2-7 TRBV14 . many TGTGCCAGCAGCCCGTGGACGGGATTCTACGAGCAGTACTTC CASSPWTGFYEQYF
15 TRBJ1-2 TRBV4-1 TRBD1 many TGCGCCAGCAGCCAACAGGGACAGGGTTTGTATGGCTACACCTTC CASSQQGQGLYGYTF
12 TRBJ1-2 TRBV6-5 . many TGTGCCAGCAGTTACGCAGGGTATGGCTACACCTTC CASSYAGYGYTF
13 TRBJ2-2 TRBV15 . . TGTGCCACCAGCAGAGAAGGGGTCGGGGAGCTGTTTTTT CATSREGVGELFF
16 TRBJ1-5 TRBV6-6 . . TGTGCCAGCAGTTACAGGCGGGCTTATAGCAATCAGCCCCAGCATTTT CASSYRRAYSNQPQHF
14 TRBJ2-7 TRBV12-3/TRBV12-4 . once TGTGCTAGCAGTCCCTGGGACATCCAGCGCGAGCAGTACTTC CASSPWDIQREQYF
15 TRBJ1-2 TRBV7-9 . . TGTGCCAGCACCCACCCTCTCAGAGCCCTCTATGGCTACACCTTC CASTHPLRALYGYTF
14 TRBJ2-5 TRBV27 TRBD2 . TGTGCCAGCAGTGGACTAGCGGGGATTCAGACCCAGTACTTC CASSGLAGIQTQYF
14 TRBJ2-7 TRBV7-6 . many TGTGCCAGCAGCTACTATAGTGGGGGAAACGAGCAGTACTTC CASSYYSGGNEQYF
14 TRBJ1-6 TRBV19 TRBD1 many TGTGCCACCTGGACAGGGGACTATAATTCACCCCTCCACTTT CATWTGDYNSPLHF
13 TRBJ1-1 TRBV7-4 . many TGTGCCAGCAGCTTTCCTACCGGGACAGAAGCTTTCTTT CASSFPTGTEAFF
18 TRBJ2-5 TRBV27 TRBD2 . TGTGCCAGCAGTCCATGGACTAGCGGGCCCAATATCCAAGAGACCCAGTACTTC CASSPWTSGPNIQETQYF
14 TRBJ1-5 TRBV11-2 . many TGTGCCAGCAGCCCCGGGATTAGCAATCAGCCCCAGCATTTT CASSPGISNQPQHF
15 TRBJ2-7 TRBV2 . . TGTGCCAGCACCCCGGGACAACGAACCTTCTACGAGCAGTACTTC CASTPGQRTFYEQYF
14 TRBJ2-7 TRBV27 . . TGTGCCAGCAGTCGGTTCCCCGGTACCTACGAGCGGTACTTC CASSRFPGTYERYF
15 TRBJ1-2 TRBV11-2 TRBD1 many TGTGCCAGCAGCTACAGGACAGGGACTAACTATGGCTACACCTTC CASSYRTGTNYGYTF
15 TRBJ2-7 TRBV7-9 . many TGTGCCAGCAGCTTGGACACAACGCAACCCTACGAGCAGTACTTC CASSLDTTQPYEQYF
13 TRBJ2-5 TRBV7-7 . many TGTGCCAGCAGCTTGGCGAGAACGAAGACCCAGTACTTC CASSLARTKTQYF
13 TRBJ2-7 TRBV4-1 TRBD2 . TGCGCCAGCAGCCGACTAGCGGGCCACGAGCAGTACTTC CASSRLAGHEQYF